This TCR beta chain emerged from a study of blood T cell repertoires in COVID-19. The table came from immunoSEQ multiplex PCR; TCRdb's copy has only in-frame clones and leaves some out. The table lists about 68,000 clones, approximately 83% of them singletons. Germline V lookup: CDR1 SGDLS, CDR2 YYNGEE. Trimming left V 0 bases short and J 0 bases short, with 8 bases between. CDR3 size: 15 residues. This clone showed up just a few times. The specimen was peripheral blood. The chain combines TRBV9 with TRBJ2-3; D may be TRBD2 (6 bases). The sequence was obtained from an older woman with acute or convalescent COVID-19. CDR3 sequence reads: CASSVGTTSTDTQYF. The CDR3 coding sequence is TGTGCCAGCAGCGTAGGGACTACCAGCACAGATACGCAGTATTTT.